This T cell receptor (beta chain) was identified during a study of T cell changes during pregnancy in multiple sclerosis (dated by TCRdb to 2018 to 2020). Notes on the research overall: The study examined how the T cell repertoire changed over the course of pregnancy in women with multiple sclerosis.

Library creation used the immunoSEQ multiplex PCR assay. Not all clones reach the TCRdb copy of this immuneACCESS table, which keeps in-frame sequences only. Checked studies attribute under half of the gap to unresolved V genes and leave the rest unexplained. The sample has approximately 97,000 clones on record, approximately 90% of them singletons. Of the sample, around 0.8% falls within the top ten clones. CDR1 and CDR2, looked up from the germline V gene, are SGHDN and FVKESK. Trimming costs V 4 bases and J 10 bases, and their ends lie 13 bases apart. Spanning cysteine to phenylalanine, the CDR3 consists of 12 amino acids. Only the CDR3 portion is preserved as DNA: 36 bases, with reading frame beginning at the first base. As to this clone: The clone's antigen remains unknown. Per-nucleotide qualities are absent, and no much larger clonotype sits a single base away.

The sample consisted of peripheral blood, taken in the second trimester of pregnancy. The clonotype comes from a female donor in good health, enrolled as a control in a pregnancy study. The chain joins TRBV14 to TRBJ1-1, and perhaps TRBD1 as D gene, on 6 matching bases. Read as DNA, the sequence is TGTGCCAGCAGCCGCCAACAGGGTTTAGCTTTCTTT. It specifies CASSRQQGLAFF.